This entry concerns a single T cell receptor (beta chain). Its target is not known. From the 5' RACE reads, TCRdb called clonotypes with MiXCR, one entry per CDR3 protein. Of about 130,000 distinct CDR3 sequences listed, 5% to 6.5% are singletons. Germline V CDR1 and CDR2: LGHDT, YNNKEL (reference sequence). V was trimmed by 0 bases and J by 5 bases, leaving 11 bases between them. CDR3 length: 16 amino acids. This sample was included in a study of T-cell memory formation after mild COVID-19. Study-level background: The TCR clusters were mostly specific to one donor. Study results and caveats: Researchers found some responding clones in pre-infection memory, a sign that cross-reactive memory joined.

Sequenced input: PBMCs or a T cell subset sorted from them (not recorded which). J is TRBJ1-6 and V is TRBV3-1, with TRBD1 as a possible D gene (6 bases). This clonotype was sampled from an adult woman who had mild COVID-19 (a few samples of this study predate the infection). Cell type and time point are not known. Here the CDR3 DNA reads TGTGCCAGCAGCCAAGATGAGGGGGTGGATAATTCACCCCTCCACTTT. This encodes CASSQDEGVDNSPLHF.